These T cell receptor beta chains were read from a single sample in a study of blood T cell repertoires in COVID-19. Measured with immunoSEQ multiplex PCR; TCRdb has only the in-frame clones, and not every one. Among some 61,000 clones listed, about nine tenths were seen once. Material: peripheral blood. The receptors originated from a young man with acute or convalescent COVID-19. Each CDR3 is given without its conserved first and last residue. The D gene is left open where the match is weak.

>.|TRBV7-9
ASLPRETDTQY
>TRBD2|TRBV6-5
ASSYRLAGNDEQF
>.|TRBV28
ASSSRPQETQY
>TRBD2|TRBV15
ATSRDRGLAGGTDTQY
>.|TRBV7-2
ASSRGRLDADTQY
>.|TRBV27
ASSSRSLPGETQY
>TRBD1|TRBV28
ASRGTGTGGEY
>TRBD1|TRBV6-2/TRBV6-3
ASSYSDRGEQF
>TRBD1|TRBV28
ASSFGTGVGEQY
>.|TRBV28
ASTPISGRYQF
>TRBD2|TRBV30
AWSVGTSGYEQY
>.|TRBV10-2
ASSERGKETQY
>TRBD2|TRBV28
ASSQLVLAGGYEQY
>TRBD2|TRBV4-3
ASSQGLAGGDTQY
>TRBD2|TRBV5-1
ASFLGTSEGNEQF
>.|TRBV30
AWSRPNQPQH
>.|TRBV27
ASAPLGVGSTEAF
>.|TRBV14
ASSQDEGRWSGELF
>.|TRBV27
ASSTDRYNYGYT
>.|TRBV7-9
ASSLALEGGETQY
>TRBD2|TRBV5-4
ASSLERREGPEQF
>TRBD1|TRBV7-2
ASRSPGQGSNEQF
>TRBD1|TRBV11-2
ASSVQTGGALGEQF
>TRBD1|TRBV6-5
ASSQTGVPH
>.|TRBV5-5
ASSLDLGGLAYEQY
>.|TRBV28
ASSSPQKGEWGYT
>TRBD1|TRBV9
ASSARTGSNTGELF
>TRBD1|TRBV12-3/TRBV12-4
ASKGTGVNEQF
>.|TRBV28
ASGRSSVNEQF
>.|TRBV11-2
ASSLGASSLSYEQY
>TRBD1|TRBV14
ASSPGQEYYEQY
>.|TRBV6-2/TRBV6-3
ASSYPSGRDTEAF
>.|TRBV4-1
ASSQTSTYDEQF
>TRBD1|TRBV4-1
ASSQPGQGSREQF
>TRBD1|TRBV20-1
SASRGTGRYGELF
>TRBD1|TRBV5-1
ASRPGQANYGYT